This passage covers 8 T cell receptor beta chains from one sample sequenced in a study of tumor and adjacent non-tumor tissue in lung cancer. The template was RNA from unsorted bulk tissue. The normal lung tissue was taken more than 3 cm from the tumor edge. TCRbeta libraries were built with three rounds of nested PCR, modified from ARM-PCR. Each CDR3 protein is one row after TCRdb ran MiXCR on the multiplex PCR reads. This table has more than 35,000 distinct CDR3 sequences, around 67% appearing once. Sequencing was carried out using distant non-tumor lung tissue. These receptors were collected from a woman in her 40s with non-small cell lung cancer.

Concerning this clonotype itself: In this CDR3 the conserved last residue, phenylalanine or tryptophan, is missing, so a read error is likely. The rearrangement uses TRBV12-3 or TRBV12-4 and TRBJ1-1; D is unclear. V dropped 10 bases and J dropped 10 bases, with 22 bases sitting between them. The CDR3 contains 13 residues. The CDR3 DNA reads TGTGCCAACGGGGTCGTGAACATGGGCAGAGCTTTCCTT. Protein sequence: CANGVVNMGRAFL.

On this clonotype: The junction departs from germline at one end; a sequencing error may be responsible. The chain joins TRBV10-3 to TRBJ2-3, with D maybe TRBD1 (6 bases). The CDR3 runs 15 residues. CDR1 and CDR2 from the germline V gene are ENHRY and SYGVKD. The CDR3 loop reads CAINRDTFRTDTQYF. As DNA, the CDR3 is TGTGCTATCAATAGGGACACCTTTCGCACAGATACGCAGTATTTT.

Turning to this clonotype: Being one base from a much bigger clone, this may be a read error. The V gene is TRBV20-1, the J gene TRBJ2-1; TRBD2 is a possible D gene (6 bases). The germline V gene has CDR1 DFQATT and CDR2 SNEGSKA (reference sequence). The CDR3 sequence is 13 residues long. DNA for the CDR3: TGCAATGCTAGAACTAGCCCCGGGAATGAGCAGTTCTTC. This translates into CNARTSPGNEQFF.

To note about this clonotype: Possible read error: a much larger clone is one base away. The chain links TRBV19 to TRBJ2-1; TRBD2 agrees at 12 bases. Per the germline V gene, CDR1 is LNHDA and CDR2 is SQIVND (reference sequence). The CDR3 has 14 amino acids. The CDR3 region is CASSMLAGGGEQLF. The DNA of the CDR3 is TGTGCCAGTAGTATGCTAGCGGGAGGGGGTGAGCAGTTATTC.

The chain joins TRBV4-2 to TRBJ2-3; tentatively, D is TRBD1 or TRBD2 (6 bases each). Germline lookup yields CDR1 LGHNA and CDR2 YNFKEQ. The CDR3 is 14 amino acids. The V end was cut by 10 bases, the J end by 7 bases, with 21 bases between. The DNA for the CDR3 is TGTGCCAATAGCCAAGGGGGGACGTTAAATACGCAGTATTTT. Translating gives CANSQGGTLNTQYF.

Concerning this clonotype: Mismatch with germline at one junction end may stem from a read error. This chain links TRBV6-1 with TRBJ2-1; 11 bases fit TRBD2. The CDR3 has 19 amino acids. CDR1 is MNHNS, CDR2 SASEGT, per germline. The CDR3 coding sequence is TGTGTCAGCAGTAAATGTGCTAGCGGGAGGTTGGGCTCCTACAATGAGCAGTTCTTC. Protein sequence: CVSSKCASGRLGSYNEQFF.

This clonotype was seen repeatedly, ten times or more. The genes are TRBV12-3 or TRBV12-4 and TRBJ1-2; D may be TRBD1 (6 bases). The CDR3 runs 14 residues. V was cut by 3 bases and J by 7 bases, with 15 bases left in between. The CDR3 DNA is TGTGCCAGCAGTTTCCGAGCAGGGGATAGTGGCTACACCTTC. This translates into CASSFRAGDSGYTF.

Details on this clonotype: At one end, the junction sequence differs from germline, possibly due to a read error. This chain connects TRBV28 to TRBJ1-5; D is ambiguous. The CDR3 covers 13 residues. Germline V CDR1 and CDR2: MDHEN, SYDVKM. The CDR3 loop is CASSLVVDQPQHF. For the CDR3, the DNA is TGTGCCAGCAGTTTAGTGGTGGATCAGCCACAGCATTTT.